The clone carrying this TCR beta chain was seen once. Its target is unknown. This sample is part of a study of shared clonotypes between healthy human individuals. V was shortened by 2 bases and J by 1 base, with 14 bases between the two germline ends. Germline V lookup: CDR1 KGHSH, CDR2 LQKENI. This CDR3 has 16 residues. Measured with immunoSEQ multiplex PCR; TCRdb has only the in-frame clones, and not every one. The data hold over a million clones, with roughly 96% observed a single time. Study-wide results and caveats: Tissue TCR repertoires likely differ from these blood-only repertoires.

The source material was naive CD4+ T cells sorted from blood. As to subset: CD45RA+ positively selected. The receptor's source is a man aged 25-45 years in good health. The rearrangement uses TRBV18 and TRBJ2-5; D may be TRBD2 (6 bases). CDR3 nucleotide sequence: TGTGCCAGCTCACCAAAACCCGGGGGTACCCAAGAGACCCAGTACTTC. Translated, it gives CASSPKPGGTQETQYF.